A selection of T cell receptor beta chains follows, all from one sample in a study of blood T cell repertoires in COVID-19. Sequencing used immunoSEQ multiplex PCR; TCRdb keeps in-frame clones, though not all of them. This sample carries around 140,000 clones, about 89% of them seen once, and the ten largest clones take around 4.5%. The sequencing sample was made of peripheral blood. The receptor set was obtained from a man between 60 and 75 years old with COVID-19, enrolled during active disease. The CDR3 runs from the conserved cysteine through the conserved F or W. A D gene is named only where the DNA matches it firmly. Clone size is stated in some rows and not others, as once, few, many or a class when expanded.

TRBV4-2,TRBD2,TRBJ2-3,-,CASSQDSGLAGAGDTQYF,TGTGCCAGCAGCCAAGATTCGGGGCTAGCGGGGGCGGGAGATACGCAGTATTTT
TRBV5-6,-,TRBJ1-4,-,CASSFGPQGGANEKLFF,TGTGCCAGCAGCTTTGGACCACAGGGTGGGGCGAATGAAAAACTGTTTTTT
TRBV7-2,-,TRBJ1-2,-,CASSFPAPGRGSYTF,TGTGCCAGCAGCTTCCCCGCGCCCGGCCGCGGGAGCTACACCTTC
TRBV5-6,-,TRBJ1-1,-,CASSLRTAQAFF,TGTGCCAGCAGCTTGAGGACAGCTCAAGCTTTCTTT
TRBV18,-,TRBJ1-1,-,CASSPVSNTEAFF,TGTGCCAGCTCACCAGTCTCGAACACTGAAGCTTTCTTT
TRBV7-3,-,TRBJ1-6,-,CASSSTGYNSPLHF,TGTGCCAGCAGCTCTACAGGCTATAATTCACCCCTCCACTTT
TRBV3-1/TRBV3-2,TRBD1,TRBJ2-7,-,CASSRRDREGEQYF,TGTGCCAGCAGCCGACGGGACAGGGAGGGTGAGCAGTACTTC
TRBV19,TRBD1,TRBJ1-5,few,CASSTRQGMSNQPQHF,TGTGCCAGTAGTACCCGACAGGGAATGAGCAATCAGCCCCAGCATTTT
TRBV18,TRBD1,TRBJ1-2,-,CASSQDRTAQGIASGYTF,TGTGCCAGCTCACAAGACAGAACCGCACAGGGGATCGCTTCCGGCTACACCTTC
TRBV5-1,TRBD1,TRBJ2-7,-,CASSPGDRGPYEQYF,TGCGCCAGCAGCCCGGGGGACAGGGGGCCCTACGAGCAGTACTTC
TRBV7-9,-,TRBJ1-6,-,CASSSKGLQGSPLHF,TGTGCCAGCAGCTCTAAAGGGCTACAGGGTTCACCCCTCCACTTT
TRBV7-9,-,TRBJ2-7,-,CASSSAGVSYEQYF,TGTGCCAGCAGCTCGGCAGGGGTGAGCTACGAGCAGTACTTC
TRBV5-1,-,TRBJ2-2,-,CASMQGSATGELFF,TGCGCCAGCATGCAGGGGTCTGCTACCGGGGAGCTGTTTTTT
TRBV7-6,TRBD1,TRBJ2-2,-,CASSTNPTGAGELFF,TGTGCCAGCAGCACCAATCCGACAGGGGCCGGGGAGCTGTTTTTT
TRBV9,TRBD1,TRBJ1-6,few,CASSRGQVNSPLHF,TGTGCCAGCAGCCGGGGACAGGTTAATTCACCCCTCCACTTT
TRBV7-8,-,TRBJ2-2,-,CASSHAAGQTGELFF,TGTGCCAGCAGCCATGCGGCGGGGCAAACCGGGGAGCTGTTTTTT
TRBV30,TRBD1,TRBJ1-5,-,CAWSVRAGGNQPQHF,TGTGCCTGGAGTGTACGGGCAGGGGGGAATCAGCCCCAGCATTTT
TRBV10-3,TRBD2,TRBJ2-3,-,CAITAGVPTDTQYF,TGTGCCATCACGGCGGGGGTCCCCACAGATACGCAGTATTTT
TRBV27,-,TRBJ1-3,-,CASRSAGIGNTIYF,TGTGCCAGCAGGTCAGCGGGTATTGGAAACACCATATATTTT
TRBV13,TRBD1,TRBJ1-1,-,CASSSVDRARGTEAFF,TGTGCCAGCAGCTCCGTGGACAGGGCGAGGGGGACTGAAGCTTTCTTT
TRBV12-3/TRBV12-4,-,TRBJ2-1,-,CASSHRLVRGFF,TGTGCCAGCAGTCATAGACTAGTTCGGGGGTTCTTC
TRBV30,-,TRBJ1-6,-,CAWRRQSRWNNSPLHF,TGTGCCTGGAGGAGACAGAGCCGGTGGAATAATTCACCCCTCCACTTT
TRBV7-2,-,TRBJ2-3,-,CASRRQSTDTQYF,TGTGCCAGCAGGCGGCAGAGCACAGATACGCAGTATTTT
TRBV7-8,-,TRBJ2-3,-,CASRVGHTDTQYF,TGTGCCAGCAGAGTTGGGCACACAGATACGCAGTATTTT
TRBV14,-,TRBJ1-4,-,CASSNSRGFSEKLFF,TGTGCCAGCAGCAACTCCAGGGGCTTTAGCGAAAAACTGTTTTTT
TRBV4-1,TRBD2,TRBJ2-1,once,CASSQVAGGGREQFF,TGCGCCAGCAGCCAAGTAGCGGGGGGGGGAAGGGAGCAGTTCTTC
TRBV19,TRBD1,TRBJ1-5,-,CASSKGTGGFRNQPQHF,TGTGCCAGTAGTAAGGGGACAGGGGGATTTCGCAATCAGCCCCAGCATTTT
TRBV3-1/TRBV3-2,-,TRBJ2-2,-,CASSQESGSGELFF,TGTGCCAGCAGCCAAGAGTCGGGATCCGGGGAGCTGTTTTTT
TRBV23-1,-,TRBJ2-7,-,CASSQSYRRGSEQYF,TGCGCCAGCAGTCAATCGTACAGGAGGGGTTCCGAGCAGTACTTC
TRBV4-2,TRBD1,TRBJ1-3,-,CASSQGGTGGSSGNTIYF,TGTGCCAGCAGCCAAGGTGGGACAGGGGGGAGCTCTGGAAACACCATATATTTT
TRBV28,TRBD2,TRBJ2-1,-,CASSPTSGASSYNEQFF,TGTGCCAGCAGCCCGACTAGCGGGGCCAGCTCCTACAATGAGCAGTTCTTC
TRBV19,-,TRBJ1-2,-,CASSIRGRNYGYTF,TGTGCCAGTAGTATCAGGGGAAGGAACTATGGCTACACCTTC
TRBV5-1,TRBD1,TRBJ2-7,few,CASSHPTGGYEQYF,TGCGCCAGCAGTCATCCGACAGGGGGCTACGAGCAGTACTTC
TRBV9,-,TRBJ2-1,-,CASSVRWTTPRGAEHNEQFF,TGTGCCAGCAGCGTAAGGTGGACAACCCCCAGGGGGGCCGAGCACAATGAGCAGTTCTTC
TRBV6-5,TRBD1,TRBJ1-1,-,CASTQDRPPSEAFF,TGTGCCAGCACCCAGGACAGGCCTCCCTCTGAAGCTTTCTTT
TRBV3-1/TRBV3-2,-,TRBJ2-7,-,CASTWGGAAYEQYF,TGTGCCAGCACGTGGGGGGGGGCGGCCTACGAGCAGTACTTC
TRBV7-2,-,TRBJ1-2,-,CAAVRGGHGYTF,TGTGCCGCCGTGCGCGGGGGGCATGGCTACACCTTC
TRBV6-2/TRBV6-3,-,TRBJ1-2,-,CASSFGQDWYGYTF,TGTGCCAGCAGTTTCGGACAAGACTGGTATGGCTACACCTTC
TRBV7-2,-,TRBJ1-2,-,CASSLGGDDGYTF,TGTGCCAGCAGCTTAGGAGGCGACGATGGCTACACCTTC
TRBV27,TRBD2,TRBJ2-3,-,CASSPTLITSGRSTDTQYF,TGTGCCAGCAGTCCCACCTTAATAACGAGCGGGAGAAGCACAGATACGCAGTATTTT
TRBV19,-,TRBJ1-4,few,CASSLGTLNEKLFF,TGTGCCAGTAGTCTTGGGACTCTGAATGAAAAACTGTTTTTT
TRBV6-5,TRBD1,TRBJ1-1,-,CASSSLTGTEAFF,TGTGCCAGCAGTAGCCTGACAGGGACTGAAGCTTTCTTT